This TCR beta chain was obtained from a study of shared clonotypes between healthy human individuals. The authors sequenced unsorted PBMC DNA on ten immunoSEQ deep assay plates. The protocol was immunoSEQ multiplex PCR, while the TCRdb copy is restricted to in-frame clones and leaves out a portion. Seen here are about 480,000 clones, over 60% observed once, and the top ten hold around an eighth. V lost 0 bases and J 4 bases, leaving 4 bases between the germline ends. From germline, CDR1 is SGDLS and CDR2 YYNGEE. This CDR3 has 12 residues. To note about this clone: The sample has other DNA sequences that encode this CDR3 too.

The V gene is TRBV9, the J gene TRBJ2-5; D gene ambiguous. Input material: PBMCs. The receptor was derived from a woman aged 40 to 49 in good health. Some clones in this sample may be carry-over from other donors' samples. Written as DNA, the CDR3 is TGTGCCAGCAGCGTAGAAGGAGAGACCCAGTACTTC. Protein: CASSVEGETQYF.